The present TCR beta chain was sequenced within a study of T cell clonality in common variable immunodeficiency. The V and J ends lost 5 bases and 6 bases, in that order; junction bases with no gene match: 12. Germline V lookup: CDR1 SEHNR, CDR2 FQNEAQ (reference sequence). The CDR3 covers 15 residues. Sequencing used immunoSEQ multiplex PCR; TCRdb keeps in-frame clones, though not all of them. Listed here are some 50,000 clones without any singletons, the top ten holding approximately 6.2%. With regard to this clone: The sequenced fragment ends 3 residues before the CDR3 boundary, so the rest is inferred from the germline J gene.

The specimen was peripheral blood mononuclear cells. This chain connects TRBV7-9 to TRBJ2-7, with 8 bases matching TRBD2. This receptor was identified in a person aged 18-69 years in good health. The CDR3 protein is CASSRSGARAGEQYF. The CDR3 bases that were read are TGTGCCAGCAGCCGTAGCGGGGCCCGAGCCGGCGAG.